This TCR beta chain appears in the sequencing data of a study of T-cell memory formation after mild COVID-19. A word on this clonotype: The target antigen is unknown.

5'RACE primed at constant segments yielded TCR alpha and TCR beta cDNA libraries bearing sample barcodes and UMIs. TCRdb used MiXCR to reprocess the 5' RACE reads, holding one entry per CDR3 protein. The data hold roughly 80,000 distinct CDR3 sequences, with roughly 25% observed a single time. Broader study findings: From day 15 to 85, contracting clones were balanced between CD4 and CD8, whereas later expanders leaned toward CD4+. Pre-infection memory held some responding clones, suggesting pre-existing cross-reactive T cells responded. What remained unconfirmed was the SARS-CoV-2 specificity of second-wave clones peaking on day 37.

The CDR3 is made up of 14 amino acids. Germline assignment: CDR1 SGHDT and CDR2 YYEEEE. Trimming shortened V by 0 bases and J by 4 bases, and 10 bases separated the two germline ends. What was sequenced was PBMCs or a T cell subset sorted from them (not recorded which). The source is a man younger than 35 who had mild COVID-19 (a few samples of this study predate the infection). Cell type and time point are not known. The J gene is TRBJ1-1, the V gene TRBV5-6; the D is unclear. The CDR3 DNA reads as TGTGCCAGCAGCTTGGCCGAGGAGCTCACTGAAGCTTTCTTT. This codes for CASSLAEELTEAFF.